Each of the 23 T cell receptor beta chains below was sequenced from the same sample in a study of identifying expanded T cells in peripheral blood. Here immunoSEQ multiplex PCR was the method, and the copy in TCRdb shows in-frame clones only, minus some. The data show 70,000 to 95,000 clones, with about 90% seen just once and 3.5% to 4.5% held by the top ten. The sequenced material came from blood. The source is a person between 18 and 70 years old in good health.

V and J are TRBV19 and TRBJ1-3; no clear D. The V gene's germline CDR1 is LNHDA and CDR2 SQIVND (reference sequence). Trimming removed 6 bases at V and 2 bases at J, with 8 bases between. The CDR3 is 13 amino acids. The CDR3 nucleotides are TGTGCCAGTAGCGCAACAGCTGGAAACACCATATATTTT. Translation: CASSATAGNTIYF. The full variable domain, in which reference TRBV19 and TRBJ1-3 provide the parts outside the CDR3, is DGGITQSPKYLFRKEGQNVTLSCEQNLNHDAMYWYRQDPGQGLRLIYYSQIVNDFQKGDIAEGYSVSREKKESFPLTVTSAQKNPTAFYLCASSATAGNTIYFGEGSWLTVV.

This clone was seen a few times. V gene TRBV5-4 combines with J gene TRBJ1-2, with 8 nucleotides matching TRBD1. Germline V gene data show CDR1 as SGHNT and CDR2 as YYREEE (reference sequence). J lost 2 bases, V lost 3 bases, and 3 bases had no gene match. The length of the CDR3 is 14 residues. The CDR3 loop is CASSSRTGNYGYTF. The CDR3 coding sequence is TGTGCCAGCAGCTCAAGGACAGGGAACTATGGCTACACCTTC.

The chain joins TRBV2 to TRBJ1-2; TRBD1 matches 7 bases. Germline V gives CDR1 SNHLY, CDR2 FYNNEI. V trimming: 5 bases; J trimming: 2 bases; junction bases outside the gene matches: 5. The CDR3 length is 14 residues. Here the CDR3 reads CASSQPQGNYGYTF. Here the CDR3 DNA reads TGTGCCAGCAGTCAACCACAGGGGAACTATGGCTACACCTTC.

This rearrangement joins TRBV7-9 to TRBJ1-5, with 7 bases aligning to TRBD1. The length of the CDR3 is 15 residues. Germline loops: CDR1 SEHNR, CDR2 FQNEAQ (reference sequence). V lost 5 bases, J lost 0 bases, and 4 bases stayed unmatched. The CDR3 sequence: CASSLGDSSNQPQHF. CDR3 nucleotide sequence: TGTGCCAGCAGCCTCGGGGACAGTAGCAATCAGCCCCAGCATTTT. The variable domain in full, with the rest retrieved from reference TRBV7-9 and TRBJ1-5, is DTGVSQNPRHKITKRGQNVTFRCDPISEHNRLYWYRQTLGQGPEFLTYFQNEAQLEKSRLLSDRFSAERPKGSFSTLEIQRTEQGDSAMYLCASSLGDSSNQPQHFGDGTRLSIL.

The chain couples TRBV11-3 to TRBJ2-5, with a tentative D call TRBD1 (5 bases). CDR1 and CDR2 (germline): SGHNT, YENEEA. Trimming left V 1 base short and J 2 bases short, with 8 bases between. This CDR3 comprises 14 residues. CDR3 region: CASSLGGGQETQYF. The CDR3, as DNA: TGTGCCAGCAGCTTAGGGGGCGGACAAGAGACCCAGTACTTC.

The chain links TRBV6-5 to TRBJ1-2, with unresolved D. Germline loops: CDR1 MNHEY, CDR2 SVGAGI. The CDR3 is 16 amino acids. V lost 2 bases to trimming and J lost 8 bases, with 21 bases between them. CDR3 sequence reads: CASSYTAHGQPYGYTF. CDR3 DNA sequence: TGTGCCAGCAGTTACACGGCTCACGGCCAACCCTACGGCTACACCTTC.

This sequence joins TRBV5-4 and TRBJ2-7; 7 nucleotides match TRBD2. Germline lookup yields CDR1 SGHNT and CDR2 YYREEE (reference sequence). V gave up 4 bases and J gave up 2 bases; unmatched junction bases: 9. This CDR3 has 15 residues. The CDR3 region is CASSQEGGDPYEQYF. DNA of the CDR3: TGTGCCAGCAGCCAAGAGGGAGGGGACCCCTACGAGCAGTACTTC.

CDR3 in DNA: TGCGCCAGCAGCCCCAGAACCACCGGGGAGCTGTTTTTT. Translating it yields CASSPRTTGELFF. The V call is TRBV10-1, the J call TRBJ2-2, with no clear D. V was shortened by 6 bases and J by 4 bases, with 9 bases between the two germline ends. CDR1 and CDR2 (germline): WNHNN, SYGVQD (reference sequence). CDR3 length equals 13 residues.

The V gene is TRBV23-1, the J gene TRBJ2-7; D not resolved. TRBV23-1 is given ORF status, its function remaining uncertain. Trimming took 3 bases from V and 9 from J, leaving 15 bases between them. CDR3 length equals 13 residues. The CDR3 DNA is TGCGCCAGCAGTCAGCTTGACACCCTCTGGCAGTACTTC. Translation gives CASSQLDTLWQYF.

CDR3 DNA sequence: TGTGCCAGCAGCGTCCCTTGGACAGGGGGAACTAGCGGGAGGGCGGACTACAATGAGCAGTTCTTC. Protein product: CASSVPWTGGTSGRADYNEQFF. The chain uses TRBV9 and TRBJ2-1, with 13 positions matching TRBD2. Germline V gives CDR1 SGDLS, CDR2 YYNGEE. The CDR3 covers 22 residues. The V segment lost 2 bases and the J segment 3 bases; nucleotides outside the gene matches: 20.

This chain uses TRBV28 with TRBJ2-1; D is possibly TRBD1 (6 bases). Germline V CDR1 and CDR2: MDHEN, SYDVKM. The CDR3 has 15 amino acids. Trimming shortened V by 7 bases and J by 4 bases, and 17 bases separated the two germline ends. The CDR3 region is CASTPSERGYNEQFF. CDR3 nucleotides: TGTGCCAGCACCCCCTCCGAAAGGGGGTACAATGAGCAGTTCTTC.

This sequence joins TRBV11-2 and TRBJ2-7; perhaps TRBD2 as D (6 bases). V lost 2 bases and J lost 6, with 17 bases in between. The length of the CDR3 is 15 residues. CDR1 SGHAT and CDR2 FQNNGV come from the germline V gene. CDR3 region: CASSLSTRSEREQYF. The CDR3 DNA is TGTGCCAGCAGCTTATCGACTAGGAGTGAGCGCGAGCAGTACTTC.

The rearrangement uses TRBV15 and TRBJ2-5; 11 bases fit TRBD2. The V segment lost 5 bases and the J segment 0 bases; nucleotides outside the gene matches: 2. The CDR3 consists of 15 residues. The germline gives CDR1 LNHNV, CDR2 YYDKDF (reference sequence). CDR3: CATSQGLADQETQYF. The DNA of the CDR3 is TGTGCCACCAGCCAGGGACTAGCGGACCAAGAGACCCAGTACTTC.

J is TRBJ1-2 and V is TRBV6-4; 8 nucleotides agree with TRBD1. CDR3 size: 17 residues. The germline V gene has CDR1 MRHNA and CDR2 SNTAGT. J gave up 3 bases and V 6 bases, and 15 bases lay outside the gene matches. This CDR3 is CASRMLGADRAHYGYTF. The CDR3, as DNA: TGTGCCAGCAGGATGTTGGGGGCGGACAGGGCGCACTATGGCTACACCTTC.

V usage is TRBV11-2 and J usage is TRBJ1-2, with 11 nucleotides matching TRBD1. This CDR3 contains 16 residues. Germline V gene sequence: CDR1 SGHAT, CDR2 FQNNGV. V lost 7 bases, J lost 8 bases, and 15 bases stayed unmatched. The CDR3, as DNA: TGTGCCAGCACTTTAGATAGGGGACAGGGGGTATTCGGCTACACCTTC. It encodes CASTLDRGQGVFGYTF.

V gene TRBV4-2 combines with J gene TRBJ2-3; 8 positions agree with TRBD2. With V trimmed by 1 base and J by 4 bases, 7 bases remained unmatched. CDR1 is LGHNA, CDR2 YNFKEQ, per germline. The CDR3 totals 16 residues. CDR3 residues: CASSQGVSGGSDTQYF. The CDR3 DNA reads as TGTGCCAGCAGCCAAGGCGTTTCGGGGGGGTCAGATACGCAGTATTTT.

The chain couples TRBV28 to TRBJ1-4; D is perhaps TRBD1 (5 bases). The CDR3 runs to 15 residues. Deletions cut 3 bases from V and 0 bases from J, with 8 bases between. Germline CDR1 is MDHEN and CDR2 is SYDVKM. DNA for the CDR3: TGTGCCAGCAGTTTCACAGGTGCAACTAATGAAAAACTGTTTTTT. Translation: CASSFTGATNEKLFF.

This chain connects TRBV4-2 to TRBJ2-2; no clear D gene. Looked up from germline, CDR1 is LGHNA and CDR2 is YNFKEQ. Trimming took 0 bases from V and 6 from J, leaving 5 bases between them. The CDR3 runs 13 residues. This CDR3 is CASSQDRSGELFF. The CDR3 region has the DNA TGTGCCAGCAGCCAAGATCGGTCCGGGGAGCTGTTTTTT.

The J gene is TRBJ2-7, the V gene TRBV27; D is perhaps TRBD1 or TRBD2 (6 bases each). The CDR3 extends over 14 amino acids. The V gene's germline CDR1 is MNHEY and CDR2 SMNVEV (reference sequence). The V end lost 3 bases, the J end lost 2 bases, and 11 bases lay between the germline ends. The DNA for the CDR3 is TGTGCCAGCAGTTTTGGGGGGCCGGCCTACGAGCAGTACTTC. Its translation: CASSFGGPAYEQYF.

The J gene is TRBJ2-7, the V gene TRBV6-5; perhaps D is TRBD1 or TRBD2 (6 bases each). Germline values: CDR1 MNHEY, CDR2 SVGAGI. Trimming took 5 bases from V and 9 from J, leaving 23 bases between them. This CDR3 has 15 residues. CDR3 region: CASSPEGDAGKGQYF. DNA of the CDR3: TGTGCCAGCAGTCCGGAGGGGGACGCGGGGAAGGGGCAGTACTTC.

The chain employs TRBV6-1 and TRBJ2-7; D call uncertain. Trimming cost V 2 bases and J 2 bases, with 13 bases left between them. The CDR3 is 15 residues long. From germline, CDR1 is MNHNS and CDR2 SASEGT. The CDR3 region is CASSELQTIPYEQYF. For the CDR3, the DNA is TGTGCCAGCAGTGAACTTCAGACGATCCCCTACGAGCAGTACTTC.

The chain joins TRBV6-4 to TRBJ2-1; 7 positions match TRBD2. With V trimmed by 4 bases and J by 1 base, 1 base remained unmatched. This CDR3 has 14 residues. From germline, CDR1 is MRHNA and CDR2 SNTAGT. CDR3 bases: TGTGCCAGCAGTGCTAGCGGTTCCTACAATGAGCAGTTCTTC. Residues: CASSASGSYNEQFF.

The genes are TRBV7-2 and TRBJ2-2; a possible D gene is TRBD2 (6 bases). Germline CDR1 is SGHTA and CDR2 is FQGNSA. Trimming cost V 1 base and J 9 bases, with 12 bases left between them. The CDR3 runs 14 residues. CDR3 residues: CASSLVGLSRELFF. CDR3 in DNA: TGTGCCAGCAGCTTAGTCGGACTAAGCCGGGAGCTGTTTTTT. Looking up the rest from reference TRBV7-2 and TRBJ2-2 gives the full variable domain: GAGVSQSPSNKVTEKGKDVELRCDPISGHTALYWYRQSLGQGLEFLIYFQGNSAPDKSGLPSDRFSAERTGGSVSTLTIQRTQQEDSAVYLCASSLVGLSRELFFGEGSRLTVL.